This T cell receptor (beta chain) is from a study of blood T cell repertoires in COVID-19. On the study more broadly: The United States, Italy and Spain supplied acute and convalescent COVID-19 samples. In each case, the material was cDNA or gDNA derived from T cells, B-cell-depleted T cells, or PBMCs.

Losses at the gene ends were 2 bases for V and 7 bases for J; bases not matched to a gene: 5. There are 15 residues in the CDR3. CDR1 and CDR2 (germline): KGHDR, SFDVKD. Original handling: Reference gene primer amplification in the assay estimated nucleated cell counts. Profiling relied on immunoSEQ multiplex PCR, and the TCRdb table lists in-frame clones only, not all of them. V, J and clone size are taken as reported in that table, and D and trimming were inferred from the DNA itself. The table lists roughly 120,000 clones, about 80% of them singletons. What was sequenced was peripheral blood. The TCR was taken from a man aged 65 to 85 with acute or convalescent COVID-19. This chain links TRBV24-1 with TRBJ2-2; 8 bases match TRBD1. The CDR3 DNA reads TGTGCCACCAGTGATTCCAGGACAGGGATCGGGGAGCTGTTTTTT. Amino acids: CATSDSRTGIGELFF.